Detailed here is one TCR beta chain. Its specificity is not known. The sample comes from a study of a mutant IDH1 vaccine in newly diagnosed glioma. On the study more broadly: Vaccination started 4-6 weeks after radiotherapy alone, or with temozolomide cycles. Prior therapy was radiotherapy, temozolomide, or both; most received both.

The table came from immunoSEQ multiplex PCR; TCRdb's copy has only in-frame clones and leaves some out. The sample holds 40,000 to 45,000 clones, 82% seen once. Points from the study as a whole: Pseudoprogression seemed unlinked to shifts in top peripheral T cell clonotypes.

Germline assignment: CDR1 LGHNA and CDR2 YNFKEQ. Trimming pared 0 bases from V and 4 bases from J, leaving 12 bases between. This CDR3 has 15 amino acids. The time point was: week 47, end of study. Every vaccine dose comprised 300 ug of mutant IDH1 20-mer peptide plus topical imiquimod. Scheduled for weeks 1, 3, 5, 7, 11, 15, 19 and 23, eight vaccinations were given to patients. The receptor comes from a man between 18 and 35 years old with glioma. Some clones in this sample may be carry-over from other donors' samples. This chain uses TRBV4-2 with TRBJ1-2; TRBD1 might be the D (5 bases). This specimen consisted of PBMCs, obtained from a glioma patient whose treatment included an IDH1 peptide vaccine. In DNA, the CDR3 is TGTGCCAGCAGCCAAGATCCGGGGGAGGGCTATGGCTACACCTTC. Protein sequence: CASSQDPGEGYGYTF.